This T cell receptor (beta chain) is drawn from a study of T cells in Graves' hyperthyroidism and ophthalmopathy. Study conclusions and caveats: The model forecast ophthalmopathy, anticipating it by a median roughly 6 months before onset. Blood also contained most expanded thyroid clonotypes above 0.001.

RNA transcripts served as the template for amplifying TCR beta CDR3 regions. HTBI primers were used for first-round RT-PCR of the TCR CDR3. TCRdb redid the calling of the multiplex PCR reads with MiXCR, one entry per CDR3 protein. Of 550,000 to 800,000 distinct CDR3 sequences in the sample, about 18% were seen once. The CDR3 totals 12 residues. Trimming cost V 6 bases and J 3 bases, with 8 bases left between them. CDR1 is MDHEN and CDR2 is SYDVKM in the germline V gene. Comments on this clonotype: Its antigen is still unknown.

Sequences were obtained from blood. The TCR was taken from a man between 50 and 59 years old with Graves' hyperthyroidism. The chain employs TRBV28 and TRBJ1-2; D is unresolved. The DNA of the CDR3 is TGTGCCAGCAGGGCTTTCTACTATGGCTACACCTTC. This codes for CASRAFYYGYTF.